The rows below give T cell receptor beta chains drawn from one sample of a study of blood T cell repertoires in COVID-19. Profiling relied on immunoSEQ multiplex PCR, and the TCRdb table lists in-frame clones only, not all of them. Of a few hundred thousand clones in the sample, over 75% were seen once. The sequencing input was PBMCs or T cells enriched from blood (not recorded which). The receptors come from a woman in her 40s who had recovered from COVID-19. Both conserved end residues are part of each CDR3. The D gene is left open where the match is weak. Size is stated for part of the rows, as once, few or many counts, or as a class when the clone is expanded.

- | - | TRBJ1-1 | TRBV28 | CASKLLANTEAFF | TGTGCCAGCAAGCTACTTGCGAACACTGAAGCTTTCTTT
- | TRBD1 | TRBJ1-1 | TRBV7-9 | CASSLSKGQGGTEAFF | TGTGCCAGCAGCTTAAGTAAGGGACAGGGCGGCACTGAAGCTTTCTTT
- | TRBD2 | TRBJ2-1 | TRBV24-1 | CATSPQASSAGGGVYNEQFF | TGTGCCACCAGTCCCCAGGCCTCTAGCGCGGGAGGGGGGGTCTACAATGAGCAGTTCTTC
once | - | TRBJ1-1 | TRBV18 | CASSPHPKPSVNTEAFF | TGTGCCAGCTCACCCCATCCAAAGCCCTCGGTGAACACTGAAGCTTTCTTT
- | - | TRBJ2-7 | TRBV2 | CASRKRDFSTYEQYF | TGTGCCAGCCGGAAAAGGGACTTCTCCACCTACGAGCAGTACTTC
- | TRBD2 | TRBJ2-7 | TRBV10-3 | CAISESQRGSYEQYF | TGTGCCATCAGTGAGTCGCAGCGGGGTTCCTACGAGCAGTACTTC
- | TRBD2 | TRBJ2-1 | TRBV11-2 | CASSLLAGVGNEQFF | TGTGCCAGCAGCCTCCTAGCGGGAGTCGGGAATGAGCAGTTCTTC
- | TRBD1 | TRBJ2-3 | TRBV11-3 | CASVRDRASDTQYF | TGTGCCAGCGTGAGGGACAGGGCGTCGGATACGCAGTATTTT
- | TRBD2 | TRBJ2-7 | TRBV27 | CASSLWVAGYNEQYF | TGTGCCAGCAGTTTATGGGTAGCGGGATATAACGAGCAGTACTTC
- | - | TRBJ1-4 | TRBV5-4 | CASSLRDSTNEKLFF | TGTGCCAGCAGCCTTCGAGACTCAACTAATGAAAAACTGTTTTTT
- | TRBD1 | TRBJ2-7 | TRBV11-2 | CASSLDKTGGVDEQYF | TGTGCCAGCAGCTTAGATAAGACAGGGGGCGTCGACGAGCAGTACTTC
- | TRBD1 | TRBJ2-3 | TRBV6-4 | CASSVVTGGTDTQYF | TGTGCCAGCAGTGTTGTGACAGGGGGCACAGATACGCAGTATTTT
- | - | TRBJ1-1 | TRBV6-4 | CASRLDTMNTEAFF | TGTGCCAGCAGATTGGACACAATGAACACTGAAGCTTTCTTT
- | TRBD1 | TRBJ1-1 | TRBV6-5 | CASSYEGAGLNTEAFF | TGTGCCAGCAGTTATGAGGGGGCTGGGCTGAACACTGAAGCTTTCTTT
once | TRBD1 | TRBJ1-1 | TRBV5-1 | CASSLGGRGDTEAFF | TGCGCCAGCAGCTTGGGCGGCAGGGGGGACACTGAAGCTTTCTTT
- | - | TRBJ1-2 | TRBV30 | CAWSQQNYGYTF | TGTGCCTGGAGTCAACAGAACTATGGCTACACCTTC
- | - | TRBJ1-1 | TRBV5-8 | CASSFMTDMNTEAFF | TGTGCCAGCAGCTTTATGACAGACATGAACACTGAAGCTTTCTTT
once | TRBD1 | TRBJ1-5 | TRBV19 | CASTGGAGNQPQHF | TGTGCCAGTACAGGGGGCGCAGGCAATCAGCCCCAGCATTTT
- | TRBD2 | TRBJ2-1 | TRBV3-1/TRBV3-2 | CASSHPPAGDDEQFF | TGTGCCAGCAGCCATCCTCCAGCGGGAGATGATGAGCAGTTCTTC
- | TRBD2 | TRBJ2-3 | TRBV2 | CASSDVSGAADTQYF | TGTGCCAGCAGTGACGTCAGCGGGGCGGCAGATACGCAGTATTTT
- | - | TRBJ2-1 | TRBV5-1 | CASSLDPGGNEQFF | TGCGCCAGCAGCTTGGATCCAGGTGGGAATGAGCAGTTCTTC
- | - | TRBJ2-5 | TRBV19 | CASSMDSGETQYF | TGTGCCAGTAGTATGGACAGCGGAGAGACCCAGTACTTC
- | - | TRBJ2-7 | TRBV10-3 | CAIRTGGSSYEQYF | TGTGCCATCAGGACCGGAGGGAGCTCCTACGAGCAGTACTTC